This TCR beta chain was sequenced for a study of blood T cell repertoires in COVID-19. Background on the study: Donors in the United States, Italy and Spain gave samples during acute or convalescent COVID-19. The analysed material was cDNA or gDNA that came from T cells, B-cell-depleted T cells, or PBMCs.

In the authors' methods: Estimation of nucleated cell counts was performed using reference gene primer amplification. Sequencing was performed with immunoSEQ multiplex PCR; in TCRdb, only in-frame clones are kept and a portion is missing. From that table come the V and J calls and clone size; the DNA was used to work out D and trimming. Among about 480,000 clones listed, 89% were seen once. Seattle-derived patients entered the study during active infection and were followed longitudinally. Sequencing was done on a sample of peripheral blood. The clonotype originates from a man between 18 and 29 years old with COVID-19, enrolled during active disease.

In DNA, the CDR3 is TGTGCCAGCAGCCACCACGCCGGGACAGGGGGAAATGAGCAGTTCTTC. It specifies CASSHHAGTGGNEQFF. V usage is TRBV3-1 (or the pseudogene TRBV3-2) and J usage is TRBJ2-1, with 11 bases that match TRBD1. Germline CDR1 reads LGHDT; CDR2 reads YNNKEL (reference sequence). The CDR3 length is 16 residues. Trimming at V came to 3 bases and at J to 7 bases, leaving 8 bases not matched to a gene.